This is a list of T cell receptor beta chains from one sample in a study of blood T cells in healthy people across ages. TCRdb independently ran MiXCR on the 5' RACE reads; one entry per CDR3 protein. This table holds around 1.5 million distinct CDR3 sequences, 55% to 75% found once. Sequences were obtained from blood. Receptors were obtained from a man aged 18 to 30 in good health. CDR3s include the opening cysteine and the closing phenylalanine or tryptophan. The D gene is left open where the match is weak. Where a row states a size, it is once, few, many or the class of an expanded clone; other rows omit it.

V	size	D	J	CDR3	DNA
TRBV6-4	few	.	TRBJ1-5	CASSDSRGTPQHF	TGTGCCAGCAGTGACTCTAGGGGGACGCCCCAGCATTTT
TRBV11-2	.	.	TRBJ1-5	CASSLGNNQPQHF	TGTGCCAGCAGCTTAGGGAACAATCAGCCCCAGCATTTT
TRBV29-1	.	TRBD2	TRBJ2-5	CSHSSGAAQETQYF	TGCAGCCACTCTAGCGGGGCCGCCCAAGAGACCCAGTACTTC
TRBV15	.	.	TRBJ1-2	CATSRVGVGFSYGYTF	TGTGCCACCAGCAGAGTAGGTGTAGGGTTCTCCTACGGCTACACCTTC
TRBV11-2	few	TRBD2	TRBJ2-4	CASSPRGGLAGGVNIQYF	TGTGCCAGCAGCCCCCGAGGGGGACTAGCGGGAGGCGTTAACATTCAGTACTTC
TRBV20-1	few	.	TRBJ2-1	CSAPSVPAELYNEQFF	TGCAGTGCTCCTTCGGTTCCAGCGGAGCTATACAATGAGCAGTTCTTC
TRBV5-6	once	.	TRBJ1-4	CASSFGVGTMGKLFF	TGTGCCAGCAGCTTTGGTGTCGGGACAATGGGAAAACTGTTTTTT
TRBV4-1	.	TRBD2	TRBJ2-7	CASRLAAYYNEQYF	TGCGCCAGCAGGCTAGCGGCGTACTACAATGAGCAGTACTTC
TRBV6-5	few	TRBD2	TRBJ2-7	CASSRTSGEQYF	TGTGCCAGCAGTCGGACTAGCGGCGAGCAGTACTTC
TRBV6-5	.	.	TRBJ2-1	CASSYDSPSSYNEQFF	TGTGCCAGCAGTTACGACAGCCCTAGCTCCTACAATGAGCAGTTCTTC
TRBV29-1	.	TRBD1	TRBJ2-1	CSVENVRDRGEYNEQFF	TGCAGCGTTGAGAACGTCCGGGACAGAGGAGAATACAATGAGCAGTTCTTC
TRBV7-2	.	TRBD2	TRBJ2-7	CASSSRLAGGTYNEQYF	TGTGCCAGCAGCTCCCGACTAGCGGGCGGGACCTACAATGAGCAGTACTTC
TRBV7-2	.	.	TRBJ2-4	CASSRRTSKNIQYF	TGTGCCAGCAGCAGACGGACATCCAAAAACATTCAGTACTTC
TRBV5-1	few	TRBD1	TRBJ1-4	CASRPQGAAEKLFF	TGCGCCAGCAGACCTCAGGGGGCGGCTGAAAAACTGTTTTTT
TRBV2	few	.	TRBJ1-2	CASDRRDGYTF	TGTGCCAGCGACAGGAGGGATGGCTACACCTTC
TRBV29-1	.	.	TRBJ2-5	CSVDGLGEREETQYF	TGCAGCGTTGACGGTTTGGGGGAAAGGGAGGAGACCCAGTACTTC
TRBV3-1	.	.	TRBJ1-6	CASSRSASSYNSPLHF	TGTGCCAGCAGCCGATCCGCGAGCTCCTATAATTCACCCCTCCACTTT
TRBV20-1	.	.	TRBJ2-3	CSATGAGDTQYF	TGCAGTGCTACAGGTGCCGGAGATACGCAGTATTTT
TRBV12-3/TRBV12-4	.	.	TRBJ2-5	CASNLGGLQETQYF	TGTGCCAGCAACTTGGGCGGACTACAAGAGACCCAGTACTTC
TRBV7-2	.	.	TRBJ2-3	CASSSPGETSTDTQYF	TGTGCCAGCAGCTCCCCCGGGGAGACTAGCACAGATACGCAGTATTTT
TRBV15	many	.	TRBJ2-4	CATSRESGQDIQYF	TGTGCCACCAGCAGAGAATCGGGGCAGGACATTCAGTACTTC
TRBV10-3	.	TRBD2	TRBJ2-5	CAISTPTSRGGETQYF	TGTGCCATCAGTACCCCTACGTCCCGGGGAGGGGAGACCCAGTACTTC
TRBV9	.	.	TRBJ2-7	CASSGPRGGSSSYEQYF	TGTGCCAGCAGCGGGCCCAGAGGGGGATCGAGCTCCTACGAGCAGTACTTC
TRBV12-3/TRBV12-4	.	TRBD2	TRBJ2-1	CASSFWLAGVQEQFF	TGTGCCAGCAGTTTTTGGCTAGCGGGAGTTCAGGAGCAGTTCTTC
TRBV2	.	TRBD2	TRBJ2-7	CASSEAPSGPSSYEQYF	TGTGCCAGCAGTGAGGCGCCTAGCGGTCCGAGCTCCTACGAGCAGTACTTC
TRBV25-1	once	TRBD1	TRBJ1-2	CASSINTGEAYTF	TGTGCCAGCAGCATAAATACAGGGGAGGCCTACACCTTC
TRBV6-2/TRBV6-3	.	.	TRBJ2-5	CASSYLPEQETQYF	TGTGCCAGCAGTTATCTCCCCGAGCAGGAGACCCAGTACTTC
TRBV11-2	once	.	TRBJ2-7	CASSLDLGSGLHYEQYF	TGTGCCAGCAGCTTAGATCTCGGGTCAGGCCTTCACTACGAGCAGTACTTC
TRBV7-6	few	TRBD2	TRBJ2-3	CASSLVRGARDTQYF	TGTGCCAGCAGCTTAGTGCGGGGGGCGCGGGATACGCAGTATTTT
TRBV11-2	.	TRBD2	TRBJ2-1	CASSLGGLAGEEQFF	TGTGCCAGCAGCTTAGGAGGGCTAGCGGGGGAAGAGCAGTTCTTC
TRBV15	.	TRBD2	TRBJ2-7	CATSRSYTSGSNEQYF	TGTGCCACCAGCAGATCTTACACTAGCGGGAGTAACGAGCAGTACTTC
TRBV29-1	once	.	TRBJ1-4	CSVDLSGDSNEKLFF	TGCAGCGTTGATCTTTCTGGAGACAGCAATGAAAAACTGTTTTTT
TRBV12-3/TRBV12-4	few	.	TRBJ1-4	CASSQGGVRTNEKLFF	TGTGCCAGCAGTCAGGGAGGGGTACGAACTAATGAAAAACTGTTTTTT
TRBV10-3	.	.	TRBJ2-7	CAIARDVSYEQYF	TGTGCCATCGCCCGGGACGTCTCCTACGAGCAGTACTTC
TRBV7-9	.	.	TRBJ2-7	CASSLGEGRRLYEQYF	TGTGCCAGCAGCTTGGGCGAGGGGCGCAGGCTCTACGAGCAGTACTTC
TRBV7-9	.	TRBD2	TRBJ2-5	CASSVIDGGQETQYF	TGTGCCAGCAGCGTCATTGACGGGGGGCAAGAGACCCAGTACTTC
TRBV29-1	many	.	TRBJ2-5	CSARTDQETQYF	TGCAGCGCCCGGACAGACCAAGAGACCCAGTACTTC
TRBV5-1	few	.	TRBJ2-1	CASNPYSTYNEQFF	TGCGCCAGCAACCCCTATTCCACCTACAATGAGCAGTTCTTC
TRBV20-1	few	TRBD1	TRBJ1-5	CSARDSDRGPNQPQHF	TGCAGTGCTAGAGACTCCGACAGGGGGCCTAATCAGCCCCAGCATTTT
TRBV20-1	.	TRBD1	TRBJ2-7	CSFDRGSYEQYF	TGCAGTTTCGACAGGGGGTCCTACGAGCAGTACTTC
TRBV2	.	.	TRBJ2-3	CASSDLATDTQYF	TGTGCCAGCAGTGACCTAGCCACAGATACGCAGTATTTT
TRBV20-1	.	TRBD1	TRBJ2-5	CSAYPWDRGQETQYF	TGCAGTGCCTACCCCTGGGACAGGGGGCAAGAGACCCAGTACTTC
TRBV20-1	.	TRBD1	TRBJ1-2	CSARTGLNNYGYTF	TGCAGTGCCAGGACAGGGCTGAATAACTATGGCTACACCTTC
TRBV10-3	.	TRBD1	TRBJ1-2	CAISEPRDRGLNYTF	TGTGCCATCAGTGAGCCCCGGGACAGGGGGCTGAACTACACCTTC
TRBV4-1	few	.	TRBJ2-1	CASSQSRQQFF	TGCGCCAGCAGCCAGAGCCGGCAGCAGTTCTTC
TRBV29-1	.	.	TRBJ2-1	CSVGRGQTEQFF	TGCAGCGTTGGGAGGGGACAGACTGAGCAGTTCTTC
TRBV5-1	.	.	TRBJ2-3	CASTDGTDTQYF	TGCGCCAGCACGGATGGTACAGATACGCAGTATTTT
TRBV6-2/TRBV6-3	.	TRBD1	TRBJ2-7	CASSYSTGTGMYEQYF	TGTGCCAGCAGTTACTCCACCGGGACAGGAATGTACGAGCAGTACTTC
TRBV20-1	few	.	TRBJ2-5	CSAQAGAQETQYF	TGCAGTGCCCAGGCTGGAGCCCAAGAGACCCAGTACTTC
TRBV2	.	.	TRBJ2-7	CASSELVVRYEQYF	TGTGCCAGCAGTGAATTAGTGGTCCGCTACGAGCAGTACTTC
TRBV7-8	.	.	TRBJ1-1	CASSLVAGRAFF	TGTGCCAGCAGCTTAGTGGCGGGGAGAGCTTTCTTT
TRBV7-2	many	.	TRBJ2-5	CASSFGGPQETQYF	TGTGCCAGCAGCTTTGGGGGCCCCCAGGAGACCCAGTACTTC